The TCR beta chain described here comes from a study of T cells in Graves' hyperthyroidism and ophthalmopathy (dated by TCRdb to between 2017 and 2020). Context from the whole study: Peripheral blood samples were taken at the time of initial diagnosis, prior to any treatment. A discovery cohort of about 96 patients, 43 with Graves' ophthalmopathy and 55 to 65 with stable Graves' hyperthyroidism, was used to find distinguishing TCR V-J signatures. Whether ophthalmopathy could be predicted prospectively was tested in an independent validation cohort made up of fewer than 20 hyperthyroidism patients plus 17 patients who later progressed to ophthalmopathy. The approximately 97 discovery patients were randomly divided into training and test sets at a 7:3 ratio. The study also compared thyroid tissue and blood T-cell repertoires from 5 to 7 Graves' hyperthyroidism patients. Following sampling, methimazole starting at 30 mg daily was given to hyperthyroidism patients, and high-dose intravenous methylprednisolone was given to ophthalmopathy patients. TCR Vbeta CDR3 sequencing of roughly 140 peripheral blood samples (43 ophthalmopathy, about 75 hyperthyroidism and approximately 17 progressor patients) is reported in the paper. Overall study outcomes, separate from this receptor: In cross-validation, a model built on a 13 V-J signature told ophthalmopathy apart from stable hyperthyroidism with under 90% sensitivity and roughly 82% specificity, and in testing the same model reached 80%/75%. In validation, the model predicted progression to ophthalmopathy with just under 71% sensitivity and around 72% specificity, a median of about six months before onset. Blood samples also contained most of the expanded thyroid clonotypes (frequency above 0.001), which suggests that blood repertoires may reflect thyroid immune responses. Sample size was not statistically predetermined, and blinding of investigators to group allocation was not performed.

Amplification of TCR beta CDR3 regions was carried out from RNA transcripts. For the first round of RT-PCR on the TCR CDR3, the HTBI primer set was used together with the Qiagen OneStep RT-PCR kit. Libraries were constructed in a second round of multiplex PCR, after which size selection and purification were carried out. The libraries were sequenced on an Illumina HiSeq2000 using paired-end 100 bp reads. The paper's processing steps were these. SOAPnuke was used to process the raw data, throwing out any read that contained adapters or uncalled bases, had a mean Phred below 15, or lacked an exact constant-primer or identifier match. High-quality paired reads were merged with COPE v1.2.5, and unique nucleotide sequences were defined as clonotypes. Clonotypes were aligned to IMGT TRBV, TRBD and TRBJ reference segments using MiTCR v1.1. The analysis included only V-J combinations with a frequency above 0.0001, which together covered 99% to 99.2% of the repertoires. A TCS score was defined as the ratio between F50 (clonal expansion) and ExV (chaos), using BLOSUM62-based TCRdist between CDR3 peptides within each V-J. Welch's t-statistics and random forest reduced roughly 500 V-J features to 13, which were used in a naive Bayes classifier (R e1071). The public reads were quality trimmed at Q25 with fastp and then assembled into clones with MiXCR by TCRdb, keeping productive beta chains. Entries that share a CDR3 protein sequence are merged under the most common genes and DNA. The V and J calls, along with clone size, are taken from TCRdb and not from the paper's own processing. For this sample there are around 530,000 distinct CDR3 sequences; 17% appear just once. Roughly 18% of the sample is taken by the ten largest.

The CDR3, cysteine through phenylalanine, is 13 amino acids long. The retained sequence is limited to the CDR3, 39 bases, with the frame set at the first base. The trim is 7 bases for V and 4 bases for J, with a gap of 10 bases between the germline ends. The germline V gene specifies SGHAT as CDR1 and FQNNGV as CDR2. About this clonotype: It has no known antigen specificity. Base qualities are not recorded, but no much larger clone differs from it by a single base.

Ophthalmopathy patients had moderately to severely active disease, Clinical Activity Score of at least 3, NOSPECS grade of at least 4, and duration under 3 months. Patients with uncontrolled infections, other autoimmune diseases, pregnancy or lactation were excluded. Diagnoses were based on clinical symptoms, serum thyroxine and TRAb, thyroid ultrasound and orbital computed tomography. Ficoll-Paque density gradient centrifugation was used to isolate PBMCs from approximately 11 ml of fresh peripheral blood. Trizol reagent was used to extract total RNA, and RNA quality was then checked on an Agilent 2100 Bioanalyzer.

The V and J genes are TRBV11-2 and TRBJ2-2; tentative D gene TRBD2, with 6 bases matching. The sequencing input was blood. This TCR was recovered from a woman under 30 with Graves' ophthalmopathy. CDR3 protein: CASISGRTGELFF. The DNA sequence reads TGTGCCAGCATCAGCGGGCGCACCGGGGAGCTGTTTTTT.